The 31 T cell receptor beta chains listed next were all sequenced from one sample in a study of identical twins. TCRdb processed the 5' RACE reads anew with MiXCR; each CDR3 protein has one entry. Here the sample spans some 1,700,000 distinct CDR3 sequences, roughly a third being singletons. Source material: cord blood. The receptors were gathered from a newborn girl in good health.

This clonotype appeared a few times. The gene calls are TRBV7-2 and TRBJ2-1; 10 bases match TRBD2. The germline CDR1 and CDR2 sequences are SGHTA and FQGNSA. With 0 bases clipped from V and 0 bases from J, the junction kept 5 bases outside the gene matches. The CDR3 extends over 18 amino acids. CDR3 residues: CASSLAKTSGHSYNEQFF. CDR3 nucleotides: TGTGCCAGCAGCTTAGCGAAGACTAGCGGGCACTCCTACAATGAGCAGTTCTTC.

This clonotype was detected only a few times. This CDR3 reads CASSLDPGLWRNTQYF. The CDR3, as DNA: TGCGCCAGCAGCTTGGATCCAGGGCTTTGGAGAAATACGCAGTATTTT. The chain has TRBV5-1 and TRBJ2-3, with D possibly TRBD1 on 5 matching bases. In germline, CDR1 is SGHRS, CDR2 YFSETQ. Trimming stripped 0 bases from V and 7 bases from J, with 18 bases between. CDR3 size: 16 residues. The variable domain in full, with the rest retrieved from reference TRBV5-1 and TRBJ2-3, is KAGVTQTPRYLIKTRGQQVTLSCSPISGHRSVSWYQQTPGQGLQFLFEYFSETQRNKGNFPGRFSGRQFSNSRSEMNVSTLELGDSALYLCASSLDPGLWRNTQYFGPGTRLTVL.

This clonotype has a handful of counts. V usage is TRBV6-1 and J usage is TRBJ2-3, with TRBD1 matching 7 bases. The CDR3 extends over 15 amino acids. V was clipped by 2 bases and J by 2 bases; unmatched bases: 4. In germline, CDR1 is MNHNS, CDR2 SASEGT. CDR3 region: CASSEQGVLTDTQYF. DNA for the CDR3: TGTGCCAGCAGTGAACAGGGGGTCCTCACAGATACGCAGTATTTT.

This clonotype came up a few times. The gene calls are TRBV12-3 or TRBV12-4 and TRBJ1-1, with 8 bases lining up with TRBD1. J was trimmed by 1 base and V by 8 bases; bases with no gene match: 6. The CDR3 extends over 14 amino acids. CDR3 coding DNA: TGTGCCAGCCTCAGGGGGCAGGGGAACACTGAAGCTTTCTTT. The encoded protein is CASLRGQGNTEAFF.

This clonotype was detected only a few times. CDR3 region: CASRRRTGTSAYNEQFF. The CDR3 DNA sequence: TGTGCCAGCAGACGTCGAACCGGGACTAGCGCCTACAATGAGCAGTTCTTC. The rearrangement uses TRBV27 and TRBJ2-1; 10 bases align to TRBD2. V dropped 6 bases and J dropped 2; count of bases not matched to a gene: 10. The CDR3 extends over 17 amino acids. Germline lookup yields CDR1 MNHEY and CDR2 SMNVEV (reference sequence).

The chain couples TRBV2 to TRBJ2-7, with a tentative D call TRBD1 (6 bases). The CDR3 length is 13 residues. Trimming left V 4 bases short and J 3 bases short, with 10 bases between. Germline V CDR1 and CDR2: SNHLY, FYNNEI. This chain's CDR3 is CASSVNRDYEQYF. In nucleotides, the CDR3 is TGTGCCAGCAGTGTAAACAGGGACTACGAGCAGTACTTC.

The CDR3 DNA sequence: TGCAGTGCTCTAGGACAGCTCTACGAGCAGTACTTC. The encoded protein is CSALGQLYEQYF. The chain uses TRBV20-1 and TRBJ2-4, with D possibly TRBD1 on 6 matching bases. The end of the DNA is better explained by TRBJ2-7, so the J call may be wrong. Germline V gives CDR1 DFQATT, CDR2 SNEGSKA (reference sequence). This CDR3 contains 12 residues.

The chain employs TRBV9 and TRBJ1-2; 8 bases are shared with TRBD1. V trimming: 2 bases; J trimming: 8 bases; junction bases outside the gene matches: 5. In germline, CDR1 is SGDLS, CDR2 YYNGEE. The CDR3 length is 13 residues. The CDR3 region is CASSVRGHRGYTF. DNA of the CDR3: TGTGCCAGCAGCGTCAGGGGGCATAGGGGCTACACCTTC.

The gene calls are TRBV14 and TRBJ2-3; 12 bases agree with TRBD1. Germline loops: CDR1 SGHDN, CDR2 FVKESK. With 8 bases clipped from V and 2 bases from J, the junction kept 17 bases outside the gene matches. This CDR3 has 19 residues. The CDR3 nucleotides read TGTGCCAGCCTCCCGGGACAGGGGGCATTACAACCCTCCACAGATACGCAGTATTTT. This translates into CASLPGQGALQPSTDTQYF.

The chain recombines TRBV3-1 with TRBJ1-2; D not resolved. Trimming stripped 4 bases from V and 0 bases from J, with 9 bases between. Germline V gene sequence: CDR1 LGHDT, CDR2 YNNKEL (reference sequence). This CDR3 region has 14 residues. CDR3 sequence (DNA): TGTGCCAGCAGCCCTCGACTGCCTAACTATGGCTACACCTTC. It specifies CASSPRLPNYGYTF.

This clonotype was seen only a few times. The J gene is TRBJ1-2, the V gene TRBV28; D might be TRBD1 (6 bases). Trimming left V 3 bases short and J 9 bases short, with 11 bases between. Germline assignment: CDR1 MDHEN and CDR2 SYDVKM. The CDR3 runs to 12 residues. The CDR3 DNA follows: TGTGCCAGCAGTTTTCCGGGGGCGAGCTACACCTTC. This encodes CASSFPGASYTF.

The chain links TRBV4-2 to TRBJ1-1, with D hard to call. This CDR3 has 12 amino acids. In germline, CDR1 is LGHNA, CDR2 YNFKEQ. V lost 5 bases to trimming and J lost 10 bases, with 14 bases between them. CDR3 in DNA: TGTGCCAGCAGCGGCCGGGCCGAGGGAGCTTTCTTT. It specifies CASSGRAEGAFF.

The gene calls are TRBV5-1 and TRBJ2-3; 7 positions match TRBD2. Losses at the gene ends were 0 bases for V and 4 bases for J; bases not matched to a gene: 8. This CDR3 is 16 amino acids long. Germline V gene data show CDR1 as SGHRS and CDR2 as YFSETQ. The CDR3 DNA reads TGCGCCAGCAGCTTGGCCTGGGAGGGCCGGGCAGATACGCAGTATTTT. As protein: CASSLAWEGRADTQYF.

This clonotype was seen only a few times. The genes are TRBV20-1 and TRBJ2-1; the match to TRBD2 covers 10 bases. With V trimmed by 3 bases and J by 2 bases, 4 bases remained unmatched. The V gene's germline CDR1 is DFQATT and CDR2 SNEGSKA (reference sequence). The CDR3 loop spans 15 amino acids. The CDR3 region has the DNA TGCAGTGCTAGCTCCCTAGCGGGAGCCTACAATGAGCAGTTCTTC. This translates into CSASSLAGAYNEQFF.

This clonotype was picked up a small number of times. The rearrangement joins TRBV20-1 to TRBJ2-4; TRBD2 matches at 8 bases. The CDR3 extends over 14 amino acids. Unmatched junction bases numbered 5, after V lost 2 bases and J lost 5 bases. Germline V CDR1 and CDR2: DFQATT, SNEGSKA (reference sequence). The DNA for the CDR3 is TGCAGTGCTAGAAGGGCGGGGGGACAAAACATTCAGTACTTC. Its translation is CSARRAGGQNIQYF.

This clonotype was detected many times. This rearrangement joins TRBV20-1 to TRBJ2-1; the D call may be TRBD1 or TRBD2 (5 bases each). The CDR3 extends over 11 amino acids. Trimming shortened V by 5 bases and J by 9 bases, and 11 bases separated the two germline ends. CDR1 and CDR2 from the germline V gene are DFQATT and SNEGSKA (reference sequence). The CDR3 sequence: CSAGGGIEQFF. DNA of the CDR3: TGCAGTGCTGGGGGTGGGATTGAGCAGTTCTTC.

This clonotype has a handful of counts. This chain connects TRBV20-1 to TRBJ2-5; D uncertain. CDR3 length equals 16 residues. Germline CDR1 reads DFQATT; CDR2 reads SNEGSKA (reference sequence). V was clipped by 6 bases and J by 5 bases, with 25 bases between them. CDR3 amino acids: CSAISGLGPKHETQYF. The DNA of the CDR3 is TGCAGTGCCATCTCGGGTCTAGGCCCCAAGCACGAGACCCAGTACTTC.

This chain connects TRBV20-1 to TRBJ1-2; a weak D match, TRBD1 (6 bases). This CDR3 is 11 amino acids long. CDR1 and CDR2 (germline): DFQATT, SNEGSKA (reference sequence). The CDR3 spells CGPRDISGYTF. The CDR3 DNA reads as TGCGGACCCCGGGACATTAGCGGCTACACCTTC.

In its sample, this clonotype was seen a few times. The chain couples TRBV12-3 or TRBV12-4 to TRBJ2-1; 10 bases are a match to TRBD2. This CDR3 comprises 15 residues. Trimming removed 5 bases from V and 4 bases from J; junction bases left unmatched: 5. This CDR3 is CASSTRAGGYNEQFF. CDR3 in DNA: TGTGCCAGCAGTACCCGAGCGGGAGGGTACAATGAGCAGTTCTTC.

CDR3 protein: CASSQETRENYGYTF. In DNA, the CDR3 is TGTGCCAGCAGCCAAGAGACCAGGGAAAACTATGGCTACACCTTC. V and J are TRBV4-2 and TRBJ1-2; tentatively, D is TRBD1 (5 bases). In germline, CDR1 is LGHNA, CDR2 YNFKEQ. The germline V and J ends were trimmed by 0 bases and 2 bases, with 10 bases remaining between them. The CDR3 is 15 residues long.

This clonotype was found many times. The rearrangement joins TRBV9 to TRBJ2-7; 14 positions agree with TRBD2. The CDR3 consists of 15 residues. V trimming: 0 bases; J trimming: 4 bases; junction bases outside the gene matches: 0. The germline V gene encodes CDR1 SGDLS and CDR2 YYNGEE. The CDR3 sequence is CASSVGTSGGYEQYF. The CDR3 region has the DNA TGTGCCAGCAGCGTAGGGACTAGCGGGGGGTACGAGCAGTACTTC. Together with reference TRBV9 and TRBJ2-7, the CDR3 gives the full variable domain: DSGVTQTPKHLITATGQRVTLRCSPRSGDLSVYWYQQSLDQGLQFLIQYYNGEERAKGNILERFSAQQFPDLHSELNLSSLELGDSALYFCASSVGTSGGYEQYFGPGTRLTVT.

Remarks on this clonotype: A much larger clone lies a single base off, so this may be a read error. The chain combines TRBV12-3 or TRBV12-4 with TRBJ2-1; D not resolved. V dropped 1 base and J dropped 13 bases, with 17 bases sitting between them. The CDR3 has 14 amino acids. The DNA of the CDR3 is TGTGCCAGCAGTTTAGGACGTTACCAAGAGACCCAGTTCTTC. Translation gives CASSLGRYQETQFF.

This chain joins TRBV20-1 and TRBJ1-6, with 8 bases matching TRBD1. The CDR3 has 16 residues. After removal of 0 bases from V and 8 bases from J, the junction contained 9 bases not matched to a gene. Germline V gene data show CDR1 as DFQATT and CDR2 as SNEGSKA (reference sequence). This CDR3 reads CSARDRRDRKHSPLHF. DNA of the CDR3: TGCAGTGCTAGAGATCGCCGGGACAGGAAGCATTCACCCCTCCACTTT.

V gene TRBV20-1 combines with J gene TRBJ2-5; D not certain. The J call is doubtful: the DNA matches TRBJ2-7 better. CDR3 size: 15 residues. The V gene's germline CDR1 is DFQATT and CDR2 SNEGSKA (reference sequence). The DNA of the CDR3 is TGCAGTACCGATGTCCGGTCCGCTAGGGTCTACGAGCAGTACTTC. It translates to CSTDVRSARVYEQYF.

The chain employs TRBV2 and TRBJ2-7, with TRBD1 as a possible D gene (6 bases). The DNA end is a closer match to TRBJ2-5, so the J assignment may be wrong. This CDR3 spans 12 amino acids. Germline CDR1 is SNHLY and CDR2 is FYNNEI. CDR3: CASLAGEETQYF. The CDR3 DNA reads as TGTGCCAGCTTAGCAGGGGAAGAGACCCAGTACTTC.

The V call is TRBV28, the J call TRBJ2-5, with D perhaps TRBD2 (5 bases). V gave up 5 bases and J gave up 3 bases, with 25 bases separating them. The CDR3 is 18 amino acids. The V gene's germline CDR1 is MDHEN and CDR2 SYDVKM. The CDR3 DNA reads TGTGCCAGCAGTCCGTTCCTTCGATCCGGGGTCGGCAAAGAGACCCAGTACTTC. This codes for CASSPFLRSGVGKETQYF.

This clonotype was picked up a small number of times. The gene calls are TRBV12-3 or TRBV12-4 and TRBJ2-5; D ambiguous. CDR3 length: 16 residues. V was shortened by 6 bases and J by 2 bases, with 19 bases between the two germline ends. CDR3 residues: CASSLERRTRQETQYF. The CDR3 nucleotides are TGTGCCAGCAGCTTGGAGAGACGTACCCGTCAAGAGACCCAGTACTTC.

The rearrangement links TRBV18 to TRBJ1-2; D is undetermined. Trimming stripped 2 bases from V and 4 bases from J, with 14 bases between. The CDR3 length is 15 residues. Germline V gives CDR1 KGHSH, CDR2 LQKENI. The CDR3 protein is CASSPEVWALYGYTF. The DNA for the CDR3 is TGTGCCAGCTCACCAGAAGTATGGGCCCTCTATGGCTACACCTTC. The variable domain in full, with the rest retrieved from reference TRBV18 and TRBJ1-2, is NAGVMQNPRHLVRRRGQEARLRCSPMKGHSHVYWYRQLPEEGLKFMVYLQKENIIDESGMPKERFSAEFPKEGPSILRIQQVVRGDSAAYFCASSPEVWALYGYTFGSGTRLTVV.

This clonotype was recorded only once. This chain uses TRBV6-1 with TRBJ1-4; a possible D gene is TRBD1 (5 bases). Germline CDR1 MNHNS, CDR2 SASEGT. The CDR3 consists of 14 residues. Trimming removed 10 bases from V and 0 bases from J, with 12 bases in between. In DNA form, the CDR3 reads TGTGCCACCCCAAGGGGCCCAACTAATGAAAAACTGTTTTTT. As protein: CATPRGPTNEKLFF.

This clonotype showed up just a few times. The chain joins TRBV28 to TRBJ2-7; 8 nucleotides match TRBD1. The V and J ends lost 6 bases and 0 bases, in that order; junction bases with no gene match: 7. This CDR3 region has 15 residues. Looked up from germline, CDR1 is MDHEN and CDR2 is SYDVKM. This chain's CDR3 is CASRTDRDNSYEQYF. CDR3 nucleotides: TGTGCCAGCAGGACGGACAGGGACAACTCCTACGAGCAGTACTTC.

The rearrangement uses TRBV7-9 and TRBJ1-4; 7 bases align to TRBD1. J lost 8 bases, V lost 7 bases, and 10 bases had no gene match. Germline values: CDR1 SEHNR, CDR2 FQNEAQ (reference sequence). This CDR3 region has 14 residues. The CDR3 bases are TGTGCCAGCAACTACAGGGGAACGGGGGAAAAACTGTTTTTT. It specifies CASNYRGTGEKLFF.